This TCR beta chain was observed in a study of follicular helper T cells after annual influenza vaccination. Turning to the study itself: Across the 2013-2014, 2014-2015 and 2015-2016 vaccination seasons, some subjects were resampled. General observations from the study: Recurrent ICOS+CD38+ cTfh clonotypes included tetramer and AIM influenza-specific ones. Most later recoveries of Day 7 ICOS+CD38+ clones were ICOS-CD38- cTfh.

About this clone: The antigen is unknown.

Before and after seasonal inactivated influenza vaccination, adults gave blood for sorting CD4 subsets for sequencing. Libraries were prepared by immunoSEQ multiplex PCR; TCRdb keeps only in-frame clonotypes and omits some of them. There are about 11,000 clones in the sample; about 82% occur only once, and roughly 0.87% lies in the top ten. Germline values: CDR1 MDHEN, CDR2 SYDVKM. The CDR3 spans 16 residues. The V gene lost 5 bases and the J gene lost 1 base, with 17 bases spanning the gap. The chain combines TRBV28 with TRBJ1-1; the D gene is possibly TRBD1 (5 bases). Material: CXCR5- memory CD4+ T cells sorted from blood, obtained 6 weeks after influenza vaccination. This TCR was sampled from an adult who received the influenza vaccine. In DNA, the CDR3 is TGTGCCAGCAGTCCTGCCCTCGGGGCGGGGAACACTGAAGCTTTCTTT. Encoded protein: CASSPALGAGNTEAFF.